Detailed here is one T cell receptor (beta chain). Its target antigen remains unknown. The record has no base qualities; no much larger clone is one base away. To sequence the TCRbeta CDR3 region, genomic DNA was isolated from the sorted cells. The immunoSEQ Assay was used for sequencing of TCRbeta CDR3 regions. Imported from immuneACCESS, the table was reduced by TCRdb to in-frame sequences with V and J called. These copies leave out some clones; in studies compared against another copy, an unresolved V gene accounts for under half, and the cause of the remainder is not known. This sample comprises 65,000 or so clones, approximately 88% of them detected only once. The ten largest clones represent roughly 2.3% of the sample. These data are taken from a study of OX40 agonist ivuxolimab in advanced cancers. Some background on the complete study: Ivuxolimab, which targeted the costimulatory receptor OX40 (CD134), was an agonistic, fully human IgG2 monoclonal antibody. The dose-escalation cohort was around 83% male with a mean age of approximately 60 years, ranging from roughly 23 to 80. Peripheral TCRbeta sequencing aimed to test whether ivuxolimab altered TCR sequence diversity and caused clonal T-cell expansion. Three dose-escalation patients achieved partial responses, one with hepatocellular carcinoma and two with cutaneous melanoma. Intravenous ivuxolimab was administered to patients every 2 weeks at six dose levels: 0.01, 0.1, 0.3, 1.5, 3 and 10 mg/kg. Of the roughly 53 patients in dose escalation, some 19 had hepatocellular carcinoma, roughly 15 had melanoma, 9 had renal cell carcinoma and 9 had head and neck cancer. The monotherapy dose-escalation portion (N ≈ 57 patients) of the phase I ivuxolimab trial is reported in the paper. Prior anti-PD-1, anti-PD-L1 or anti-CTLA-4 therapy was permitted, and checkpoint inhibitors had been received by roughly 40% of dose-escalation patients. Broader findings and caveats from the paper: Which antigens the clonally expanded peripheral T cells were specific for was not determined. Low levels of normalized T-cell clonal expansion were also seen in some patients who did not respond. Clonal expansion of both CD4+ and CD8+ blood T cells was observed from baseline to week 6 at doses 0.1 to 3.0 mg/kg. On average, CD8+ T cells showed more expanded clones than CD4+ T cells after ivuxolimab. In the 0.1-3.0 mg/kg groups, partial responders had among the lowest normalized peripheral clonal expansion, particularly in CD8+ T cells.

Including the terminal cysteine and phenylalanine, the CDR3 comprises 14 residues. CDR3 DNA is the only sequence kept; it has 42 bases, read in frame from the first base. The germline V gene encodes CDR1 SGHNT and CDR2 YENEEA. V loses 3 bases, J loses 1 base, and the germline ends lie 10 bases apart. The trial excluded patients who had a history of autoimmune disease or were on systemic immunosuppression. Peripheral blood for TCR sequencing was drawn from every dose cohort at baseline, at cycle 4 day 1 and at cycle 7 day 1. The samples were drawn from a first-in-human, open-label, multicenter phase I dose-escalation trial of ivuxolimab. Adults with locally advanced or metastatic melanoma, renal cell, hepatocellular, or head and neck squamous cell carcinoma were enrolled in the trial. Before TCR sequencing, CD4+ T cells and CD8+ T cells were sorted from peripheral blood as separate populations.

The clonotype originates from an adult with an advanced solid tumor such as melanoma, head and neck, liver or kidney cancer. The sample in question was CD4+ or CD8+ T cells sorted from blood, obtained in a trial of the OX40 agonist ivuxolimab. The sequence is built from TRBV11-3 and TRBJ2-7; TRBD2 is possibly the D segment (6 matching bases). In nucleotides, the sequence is TGTGCCAGCAGCTTGGGGGGAACGTCCTACGAGCAGTACTTC. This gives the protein CASSLGGTSYEQYF.